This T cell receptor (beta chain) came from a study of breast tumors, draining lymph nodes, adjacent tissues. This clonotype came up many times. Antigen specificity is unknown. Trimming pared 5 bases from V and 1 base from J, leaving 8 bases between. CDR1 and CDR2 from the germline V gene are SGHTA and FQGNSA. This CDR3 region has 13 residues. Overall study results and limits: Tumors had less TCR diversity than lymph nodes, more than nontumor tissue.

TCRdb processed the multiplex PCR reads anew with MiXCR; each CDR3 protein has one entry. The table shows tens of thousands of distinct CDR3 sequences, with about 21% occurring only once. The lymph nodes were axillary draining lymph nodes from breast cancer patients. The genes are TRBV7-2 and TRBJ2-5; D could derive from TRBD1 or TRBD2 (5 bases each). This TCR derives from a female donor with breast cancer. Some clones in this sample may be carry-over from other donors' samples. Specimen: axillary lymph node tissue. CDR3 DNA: TGTGCCAGCAGCCAGGGACGCCAAGAGACCCAGTACTTC. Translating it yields CASSQGRQETQYF.